Shown below are 11 T cell receptor beta chains from a single sample sequenced in a study of blood T cell repertoires in COVID-19. Clones were sequenced by immunoSEQ multiplex PCR, and TCRdb holds only the in-frame ones, with some missing. The data show fewer than 400,000 clones, approximately 92% seen once. Sequencing input: PBMCs or T cells enriched from blood (not recorded which). The receptors here all came from a woman aged 25 to 39 who had recovered from COVID-19.

V usage is TRBV7-2 and J usage is TRBJ2-7, with 10 positions matching TRBD2. With V trimmed by 1 base and J by 2 bases, 5 bases remained unmatched. CDR3 length equals 16 residues. Germline-derived CDR1 and CDR2 are SGHTA and FQGNSA. CDR3 amino acids: CASSLGTSGTPYEQYF. CDR3 nucleotides: TGTGCCAGCAGCTTAGGGACTAGCGGAACCCCCTACGAGCAGTACTTC. Filled out from reference TRBV7-2 and TRBJ2-7, the complete variable domain reads GAGVSQSPSNKVTEKGKDVELRCDPISGHTALYWYRQSLGQGLEFLIYFQGNSAPDKSGLPSDRFSAERTGGSVSTLTIQRTQQEDSAVYLCASSLGTSGTPYEQYFGPGTRLTVT.

This rearrangement joins TRBV6-5 to TRBJ2-7, with TRBD1 identical over 9 bases. This CDR3 has 13 amino acids. The V segment lost 6 bases and the J segment 2 bases; nucleotides outside the gene matches: 2. Germline-derived CDR1 and CDR2 are MNHEY and SVGAGI. Written as DNA, the CDR3 is TGTGCCAGCAGCAGGGACAGGGCCTACGAGCAGTACTTC. Amino acids: CASSRDRAYEQYF.

The rearrangement uses TRBV11-3 and TRBJ2-7; 8 positions agree with TRBD1. CDR1 is SGHNT and CDR2 is YENEEA in the germline V gene. The CDR3 extends over 14 amino acids. The junction had 8 bases not matched to a gene; V was cut back by 10 bases and J by 0 bases. The CDR3 DNA sequence: TGTGCCACCCGACAGGGGTCCGCCTCCTACGAGCAGTACTTC. Encoded protein: CATRQGSASYEQYF. Complete variable domain (other parts from reference TRBV11-3 and TRBJ2-7): EAGVVQSPRYKIIEKKQPVAFWCNPISGHNTLYWYLQNLGQGPELLIRYENEEAVDDSQLPKDRFSAERLKGVDSTLKIQPAELGDSAVYLCATRQGSASYEQYFGPGTRLTVT.

This sequence joins TRBV11-2 and TRBJ2-7, with D maybe TRBD2 (5 bases). Germline lookup yields CDR1 SGHAT and CDR2 FQNNGV. The CDR3 sequence is 15 residues long. Trimming took 0 bases from V and 2 from J, leaving 11 bases between them. CDR3 sequence: CASSLDRAEAYEQYF. The CDR3 DNA follows: TGTGCCAGCAGCTTAGATAGGGCGGAGGCCTACGAGCAGTACTTC.

The chain couples TRBV21-1 to TRBJ2-7; whether TRBD2, the table's D call, matches the DNA was not checked. TRBV21-1 is assigned pseudogene status. The CDR3 sequence is 10 residues long. The CDR3 region has the DNA TGTGCCAGCATAAGAGGGAGGGCCGCCTTC. It is translated as CASIRGRAAF.

The J gene is TRBJ2-5, the V gene TRBV11-1, with 10 bases lining up with TRBD1. Germline CDR1 reads SGHAT; CDR2 reads FQDESV (reference sequence). The CDR3 is made up of 14 amino acids. The V gene end was trimmed by 6 bases and the J gene end by 1 base; junction bases not matched to a gene: 2. The DNA for the CDR3 is TGTGCCAGCAGTTGGACAGGGGGCCAAGAGACCCAGTACTTC. Translation: CASSWTGGQETQYF.

This clone was seen a single time. The rearrangement joins TRBV7-8 to TRBJ1-5; no clear D gene. The CDR3 totals 14 residues. With 5 bases removed from V and 3 bases from J, the gap between germline ends came to 11 bases. In germline, CDR1 is SGHVS, CDR2 FQNEAQ. CDR3 in DNA: TGTGCCAGCAGCCACCGGCAGGTCAATCAGCCCCAGCATTTT. Translation gives CASSHRQVNQPQHF.

This clone was counted a single time. The rearrangement joins TRBV19 to TRBJ1-2, with a possible D match to TRBD1 (6 bases). The CDR3 sequence is 14 residues long. V was cut by 5 bases and J by 4 bases, with 14 bases left in between. Germline CDR1 is LNHDA and CDR2 is SQIVND (reference sequence). The CDR3 here is CASSPQGSSYGYTF. The CDR3 DNA follows: TGTGCCAGTAGTCCACAGGGCAGCAGCTATGGCTACACCTTC.

This chain joins TRBV28 and TRBJ2-1; 11 bases match TRBD2. This CDR3 contains 17 residues. J lost 3 bases, V lost 1 base, and 5 bases had no gene match. CDR1 is MDHEN and CDR2 is SYDVKM in the germline V gene. The CDR3 nucleotides are TGTGCCAGCAGTTTATTACGACTAGCGGGACGCTACAATGAGCAGTTCTTC. It yields the protein CASSLLRLAGRYNEQFF.

The chain uses TRBV27 and TRBJ2-3, with D perhaps matching TRBD2 (6 bases). This CDR3 contains 13 residues. CDR1 MNHEY and CDR2 SMNVEV come from the germline V gene (reference sequence). V was pared by 6 bases and J by 0 bases, with 7 bases between. CDR3 protein: CASRGTSTDTQYF. The CDR3 coding sequence is TGTGCCAGCAGGGGGACTAGCACAGATACGCAGTATTTT.

This clone was counted between two and nine times. The rearrangement links TRBV11-2 to TRBJ2-2; possibly TRBD2 for D (6 bases). V lost 5 bases to trimming and J lost 7 bases, with 11 bases between them. The CDR3 has 13 residues. Germline CDR1 is SGHAT and CDR2 is FQNNGV. The DNA of the CDR3 is TGTGCCAGCAGCAGATGGGGGGACGGGGAGCTGTTTTTT. It is translated as CASSRWGDGELFF.